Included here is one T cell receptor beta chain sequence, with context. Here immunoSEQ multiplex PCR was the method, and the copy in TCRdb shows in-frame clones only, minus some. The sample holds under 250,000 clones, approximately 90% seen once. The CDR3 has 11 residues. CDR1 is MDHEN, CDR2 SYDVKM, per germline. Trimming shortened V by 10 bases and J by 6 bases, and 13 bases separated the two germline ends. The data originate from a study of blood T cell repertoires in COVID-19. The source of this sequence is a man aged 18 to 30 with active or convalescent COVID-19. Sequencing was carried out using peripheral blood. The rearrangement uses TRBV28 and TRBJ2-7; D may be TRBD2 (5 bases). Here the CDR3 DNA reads TGTGCCACCCTCGGGGTGGGCGAGCAGTACTTC. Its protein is CATLGVGEQYF.